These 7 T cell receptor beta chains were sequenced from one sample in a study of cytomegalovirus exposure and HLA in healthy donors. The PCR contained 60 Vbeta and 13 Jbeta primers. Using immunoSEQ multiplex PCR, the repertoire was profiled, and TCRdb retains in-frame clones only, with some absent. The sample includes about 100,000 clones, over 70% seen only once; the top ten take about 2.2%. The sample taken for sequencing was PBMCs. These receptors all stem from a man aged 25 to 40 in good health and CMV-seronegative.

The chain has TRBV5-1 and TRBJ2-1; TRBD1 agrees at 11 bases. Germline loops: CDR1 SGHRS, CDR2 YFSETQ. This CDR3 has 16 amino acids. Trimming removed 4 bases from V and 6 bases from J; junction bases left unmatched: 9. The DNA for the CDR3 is TGCGCCAGCAGCGCAATAGCCGGGACAGGGGGCAATGAGCAGTTCTTC. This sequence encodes CASSAIAGTGGNEQFF.

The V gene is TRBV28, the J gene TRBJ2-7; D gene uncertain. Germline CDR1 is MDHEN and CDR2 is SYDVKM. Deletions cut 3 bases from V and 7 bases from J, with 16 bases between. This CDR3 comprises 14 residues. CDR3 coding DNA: TGTGCCAGCAGTTTCCCCCAGACCAGGCAGGAGCAGTACTTC. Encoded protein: CASSFPQTRQEQYF.

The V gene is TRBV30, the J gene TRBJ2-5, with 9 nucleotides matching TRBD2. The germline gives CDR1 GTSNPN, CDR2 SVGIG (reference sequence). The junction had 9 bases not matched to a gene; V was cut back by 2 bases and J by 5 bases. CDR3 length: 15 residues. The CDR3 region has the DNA TGTGCCTGGAGTCTAAAGCGGGGGGCCCCTGAGACCCAGTACTTC. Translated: CAWSLKRGAPETQYF.

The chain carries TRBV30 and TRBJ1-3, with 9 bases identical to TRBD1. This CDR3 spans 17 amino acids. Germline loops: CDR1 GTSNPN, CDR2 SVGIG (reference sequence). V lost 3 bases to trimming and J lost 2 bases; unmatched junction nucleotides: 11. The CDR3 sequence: CAWSPTHRGQAGNTIYF. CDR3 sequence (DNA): TGTGCCTGGAGCCCAACCCACAGGGGGCAAGCTGGAAACACCATATATTTT.

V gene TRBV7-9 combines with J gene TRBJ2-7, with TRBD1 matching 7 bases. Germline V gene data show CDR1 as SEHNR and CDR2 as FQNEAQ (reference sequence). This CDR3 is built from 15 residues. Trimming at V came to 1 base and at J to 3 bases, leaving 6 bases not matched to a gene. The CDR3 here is CASSLGQGEGYEQYF. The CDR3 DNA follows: TGTGCCAGCAGCTTAGGGCAGGGGGAAGGCTACGAGCAGTACTTC.

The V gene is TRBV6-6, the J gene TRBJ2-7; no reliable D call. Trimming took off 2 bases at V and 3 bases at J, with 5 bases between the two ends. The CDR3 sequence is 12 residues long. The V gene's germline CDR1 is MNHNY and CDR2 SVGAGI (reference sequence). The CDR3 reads CASSYTDYEQYF. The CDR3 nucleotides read TGTGCCAGCAGTTACACAGACTACGAGCAGTACTTC.

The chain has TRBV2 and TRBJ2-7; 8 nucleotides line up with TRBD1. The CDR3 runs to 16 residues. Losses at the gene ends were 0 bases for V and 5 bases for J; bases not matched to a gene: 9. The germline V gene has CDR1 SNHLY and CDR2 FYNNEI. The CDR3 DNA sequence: TGTGCCAGCAGTGAAGCCTTAGGACAGGGTAGGAACGAGCAGTACTTC. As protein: CASSEALGQGRNEQYF.